This TCR beta chain was captured in a study of blood T cell repertoires in COVID-19. Whole-study context: Some COVID-19 samples were acute and others convalescent; all came from the United States, Italy and Spain. The analysed material was cDNA or gDNA that came from T cells, B-cell-depleted T cells, or PBMCs.

Germline CDR1 reads LGHNA; CDR2 reads YSLEER. The germline V and J ends were trimmed by 2 bases and 4 bases, with 19 bases remaining between them. The CDR3 is 17 residues long. Original processing notes: Nucleated cell counts were estimated from reference gene primer amplification. Method: immunoSEQ multiplex PCR; TCRdb's copy keeps in-frame clones and lacks some. D and trimming come from the DNA, and the V and J calls and clone size come from that table. This table has around 70,000 clones, roughly nine tenths appearing once. This chain joins TRBV4-3 and TRBJ2-3; a weak D match, TRBD2 (5 bases). The sequenced material came from peripheral blood. This sequence was found in a human donor in a cohort sampled during active COVID-19. The chain's CDR3 is CASSQKEGGFRPDTQYF. CDR3 nucleotides: TGCGCCAGCAGCCAAAAAGAAGGCGGGTTTCGCCCAGATACGCAGTATTTT.